The 4 T cell receptor beta chains in this list originate from one sample, sequenced in a study of CD8+ T cells in alopecia areata. Extracted from the samples, RNA was reverse transcribed into cDNA to serve as the sequencing template. Here immunoSEQ multiplex PCR was the method, and the copy in TCRdb shows in-frame clones only, minus some. The sample consists of some 130,000 clones, almost 50% of them appearing once. The sample here was CD8+ T cells sorted from blood, taken at week 0. These receptors were collected from a human donor with alopecia areata.

A few counts support this clone. Here the CDR3 DNA reads TGTGCCAGCAGCCAAAGACTAGCTGGGGAGCAGTTCTTC. It translates to CASSQRLAGEQFF. The chain employs TRBV4-2 and TRBJ2-1; 7 bases map to TRBD2. The V segment lost 2 bases and the J segment 10 bases; nucleotides outside the gene matches: 5. Germline V gene sequence: CDR1 LGHNA, CDR2 YNFKEQ. This CDR3 has 13 residues.

The chain has TRBV5-1 and TRBJ2-5; 8 bases map to TRBD1. Germline CDR1 SGHRS, CDR2 YFSETQ. With 4 bases clipped from V and 3 bases from J, the junction kept 5 bases outside the gene matches. The CDR3 sequence is 14 residues long. The chain's CDR3 is CASSHVTGEETQYF. CDR3 sequence (DNA): TGCGCCAGCAGCCACGTGACAGGGGAAGAGACCCAGTACTTC.

For this clone: Distinct nucleotide sequences in the sample also encode this CDR3. The chain links TRBV30 to TRBJ1-1; D unresolved. The CDR3 consists of 11 residues. Germline-derived CDR1 and CDR2 are GTSNPN and SVGIG (reference sequence). With 0 bases removed from V and 5 bases from J, the gap between germline ends came to 4 bases. The CDR3 DNA sequence: TGTGCCTGGAGTGTGGGAACTGAAGCTTTCTTT. Amino acid sequence: CAWSVGTEAFF.

This clone was detected only a few times. The CDR3 sequence is CASSPTIYNEQFF. DNA for the CDR3: TGTGCCAGCAGCCCCACTATCTACAATGAGCAGTTCTTC. V usage is TRBV4-2 and J usage is TRBJ2-1, with no clear D. This CDR3 has 13 residues. The V and J ends lost 4 bases and 3 bases respectively, with 7 bases between them. Germline V gene data show CDR1 as LGHNA and CDR2 as YNFKEQ.